What follows is one T cell receptor (beta chain) and its context. The antigen is not known. Participants who had HIV were, without exception, treated in the United States. The data stem from a study of long-term antiretroviral therapy in people with HIV. Overall study findings and caveats: The study found narrower CDR3 length ranges in HIV repertoires than in controls.

Germline lookup yields CDR1 PRHDT and CDR2 FYEKMQ (reference sequence). The V end lost 6 bases, the J end lost 2 bases, and 10 bases lay between the germline ends. The CDR3 is 13 amino acids. Sequencing relied on immunoSEQ assay v3.0, run at survey level. Repertoires were generated with immunoSEQ multiplex PCR, while TCRdb's copy carries only in-frame clones and drops some. The sample has more than 15,000 clones, around 75% seen once. The chain recombines TRBV13 with TRBJ2-5; no clear D gene. Sequenced material: unsorted PBMCs, taken 1.5 years before starting antiretroviral therapy. This clonotype was sampled from a woman aged 45-65 years with HIV. This chain's CDR3 is CASSGWQQETQYF. CDR3 nucleotide sequence: TGTGCCAGCAGTGGATGGCAGCAAGAGACCCAGTACTTC.